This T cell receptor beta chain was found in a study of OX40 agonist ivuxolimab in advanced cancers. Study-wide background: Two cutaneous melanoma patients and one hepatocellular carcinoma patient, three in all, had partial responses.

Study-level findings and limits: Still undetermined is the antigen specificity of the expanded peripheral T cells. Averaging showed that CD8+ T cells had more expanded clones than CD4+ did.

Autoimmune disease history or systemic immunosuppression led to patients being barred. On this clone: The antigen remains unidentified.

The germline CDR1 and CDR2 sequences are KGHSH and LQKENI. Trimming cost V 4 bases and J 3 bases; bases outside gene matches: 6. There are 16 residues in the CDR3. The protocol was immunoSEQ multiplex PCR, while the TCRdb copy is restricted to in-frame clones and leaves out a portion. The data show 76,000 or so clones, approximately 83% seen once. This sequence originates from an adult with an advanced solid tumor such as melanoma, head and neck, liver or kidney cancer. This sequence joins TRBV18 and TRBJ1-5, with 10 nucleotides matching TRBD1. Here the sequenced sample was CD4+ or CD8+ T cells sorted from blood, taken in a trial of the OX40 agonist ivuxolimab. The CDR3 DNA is TGTGCCAGCTCACTTGGGACAGGGGCGATCAATCAGCCCCAGCATTTT. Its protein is CASSLGTGAINQPQHF.